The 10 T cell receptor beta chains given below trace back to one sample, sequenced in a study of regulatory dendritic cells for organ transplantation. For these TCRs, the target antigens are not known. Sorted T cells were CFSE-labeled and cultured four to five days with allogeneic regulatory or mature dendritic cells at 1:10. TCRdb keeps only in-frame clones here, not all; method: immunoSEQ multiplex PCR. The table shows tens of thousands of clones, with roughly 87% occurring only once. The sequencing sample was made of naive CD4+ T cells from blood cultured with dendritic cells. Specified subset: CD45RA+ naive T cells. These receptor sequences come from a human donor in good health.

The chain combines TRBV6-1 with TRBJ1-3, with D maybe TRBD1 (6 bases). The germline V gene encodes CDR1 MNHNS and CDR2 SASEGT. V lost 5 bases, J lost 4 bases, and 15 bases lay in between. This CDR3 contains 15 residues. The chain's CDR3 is CASSPQSTGGNTIYF. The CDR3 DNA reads TGTGCCAGCAGTCCCCAGTCAACAGGGGGAAACACCATATATTTT.

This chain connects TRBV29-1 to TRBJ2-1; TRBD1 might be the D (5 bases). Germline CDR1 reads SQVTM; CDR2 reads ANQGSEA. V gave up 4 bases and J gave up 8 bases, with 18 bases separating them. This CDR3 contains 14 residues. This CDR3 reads CSVGGRQSYDEQFF. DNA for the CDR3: TGCAGCGTTGGGGGCAGACAAAGCTATGATGAGCAGTTCTTC.

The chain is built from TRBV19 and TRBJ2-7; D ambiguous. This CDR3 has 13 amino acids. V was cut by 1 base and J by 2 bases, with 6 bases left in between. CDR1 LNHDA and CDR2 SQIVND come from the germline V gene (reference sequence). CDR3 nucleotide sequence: TGTGCCAGTAGTATAGCCACAGCCTACGAGCAGTACTTC. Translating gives CASSIATAYEQYF.

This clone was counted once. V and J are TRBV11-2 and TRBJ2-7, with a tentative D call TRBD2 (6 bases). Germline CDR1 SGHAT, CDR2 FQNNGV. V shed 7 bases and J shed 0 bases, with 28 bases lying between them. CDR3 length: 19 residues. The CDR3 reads CASTSRFAISGTSSYEQYF. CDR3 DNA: TGTGCCAGCACCTCTAGGTTTGCTATTAGCGGTACTAGCTCCTACGAGCAGTACTTC.

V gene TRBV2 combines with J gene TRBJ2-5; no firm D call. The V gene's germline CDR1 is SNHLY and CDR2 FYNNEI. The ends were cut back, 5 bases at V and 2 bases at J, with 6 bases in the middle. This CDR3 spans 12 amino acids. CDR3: CASSFGQETQYF. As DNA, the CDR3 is TGTGCCAGCAGTTTCGGACAAGAGACCCAGTACTTC. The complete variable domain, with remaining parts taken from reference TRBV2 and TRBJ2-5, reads EPEVTQTPSHQVTQMGQEVILRCVPISNHLYFYWYRQILGQKVEFLVSFYNNEISEKSEIFDDQFSVERPDGSNFTLKIRSTKLEDSAMYFCASSFGQETQYFGPGTRLLVL.

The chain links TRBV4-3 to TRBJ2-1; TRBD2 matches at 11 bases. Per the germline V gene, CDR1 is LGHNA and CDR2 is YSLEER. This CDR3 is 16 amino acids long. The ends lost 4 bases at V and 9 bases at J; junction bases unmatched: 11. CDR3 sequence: CASSPRLAGPISEQFF. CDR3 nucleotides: TGCGCCAGCAGCCCGAGACTAGCGGGGCCCATTTCTGAGCAGTTCTTC.

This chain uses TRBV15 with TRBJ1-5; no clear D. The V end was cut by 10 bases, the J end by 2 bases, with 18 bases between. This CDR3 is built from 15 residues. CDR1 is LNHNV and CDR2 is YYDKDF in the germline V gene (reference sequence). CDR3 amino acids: CAIRVGSPGNQPQHF. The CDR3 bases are TGTGCCATCCGAGTGGGGTCCCCCGGCAATCAGCCCCAGCATTTT.

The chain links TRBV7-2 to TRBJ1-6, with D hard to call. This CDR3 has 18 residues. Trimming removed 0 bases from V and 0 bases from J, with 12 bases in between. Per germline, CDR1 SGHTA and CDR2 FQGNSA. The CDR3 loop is CASSLARTFSSYNSPLHF. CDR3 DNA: TGTGCCAGCAGCTTAGCCCGAACATTTAGCTCCTATAATTCACCCCTCCACTTT.

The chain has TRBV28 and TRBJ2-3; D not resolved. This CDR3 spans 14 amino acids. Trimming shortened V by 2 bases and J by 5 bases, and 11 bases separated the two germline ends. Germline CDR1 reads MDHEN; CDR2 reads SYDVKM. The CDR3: CASSLTESGDTQYF. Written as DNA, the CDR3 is TGTGCCAGCAGTTTAACGGAATCGGGAGATACGCAGTATTTT.

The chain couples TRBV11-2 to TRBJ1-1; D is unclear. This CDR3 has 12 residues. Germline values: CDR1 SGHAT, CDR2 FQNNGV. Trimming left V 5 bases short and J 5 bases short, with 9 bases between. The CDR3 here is CASSTQTTEAFF. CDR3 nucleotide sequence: TGTGCCAGCAGCACCCAAACTACTGAAGCTTTCTTT. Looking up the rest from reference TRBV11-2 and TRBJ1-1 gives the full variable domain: EAGVAQSPRYKIIEKRQSVAFWCNPISGHATLYWYQQILGQGPKLLIQFQNNGVVDDSQLPKDRFSAERLKGVDSTLKIQPAKLEDSAVYLCASSTQTTEAFFGQGTRLTVV.